These 25 T cell receptor beta chains originate from one sample sequenced in a study of T-cell reconstitution after alpha-beta-depleted transplantation in children. Unique molecular identifiers tagged the TCRbeta library. One entry per CDR3 protein, called by TCRdb with MiXCR from the PCR reads. The sample gives more than 300,000 distinct CDR3 sequences, around 15% of which show up once; just over 40% is in the top ten. This sample comprised PBMCs, mostly from graft donor cells, obtained 360 days after TCRalphabeta/CD19-depleted stem cell transplant. Receptors were obtained from a male patient between 2 and 10 years old who had a stem cell transplant for acute lymphoblastic leukemia, so the T cells may come from the graft donor.

The gene calls are TRBV20-1 and TRBJ2-3; D is possibly TRBD2 (5 bases). V was cut by 5 bases and J by 0 bases, with 12 bases left in between. In germline, CDR1 is DFQATT, CDR2 SNEGSKA (reference sequence). This CDR3 region has 14 residues. CDR3 in DNA: TGCAGTGCTCAGCGAGGGCCCAGCACAGATACGCAGTATTTT. This codes for CSAQRGPSTDTQYF.

This clonotype has just one count. V gene TRBV5-1 combines with J gene TRBJ2-4; D gene uncertain. Germline-derived CDR1 and CDR2 are SGHRS and YFSETQ. Trimming removed 0 bases from V and 2 bases from J, with 12 bases in between. This CDR3 region has 16 residues. CDR3 DNA sequence: TGCGCCAGCAGCTTGGACCAGCTGGGGACCAAAAACATTCAGTACTTC. Translated: CASSLDQLGTKNIQYF. The full variable domain, its missing parts supplied by reference TRBV5-1 and TRBJ2-4, is KAGVTQTPRYLIKTRGQQVTLSCSPISGHRSVSWYQQTPGQGLQFLFEYFSETQRNKGNFPGRFSGRQFSNSRSEMNVSTLELGDSALYLCASSLDQLGTKNIQYFGAGTRLSVL.

V gene TRBV6-2 or TRBV6-3 combines with J gene TRBJ2-3, with D unresolved. The CDR3 spans 11 residues. The germline V gene has CDR1 MNHEY and CDR2 SVGEGT. Between the trimmed V and J ends, which lost 4 bases and 14 bases, there was a span of 13 bases. CDR3 DNA: TGTGCCAGCAGTTTGGGATTAAGCCGGTATTTT. The encoded protein is CASSLGLSRYF.

This clonotype was picked up a small number of times. This rearrangement joins TRBV11-3 to TRBJ2-3; 16 nucleotides match TRBD2. After removal of 4 bases from V and 2 bases from J, the junction contained 3 bases not matched to a gene. The CDR3 spans 17 residues. Germline V lookup: CDR1 SGHNT, CDR2 YENEEA. The CDR3 nucleotides read TGTGCCAGCAGCTCGGGACTAGCGGGAGGGGTCACAGATACGCAGTATTTT. Translation gives CASSSGLAGGVTDTQYF.

The chain employs TRBV20-1 and TRBJ2-1, with 9 bases lining up with TRBD2. The CDR3 has 15 amino acids. CDR1 is DFQATT, CDR2 SNEGSKA, per germline (reference sequence). The junction had 8 bases not matched to a gene; V was cut back by 1 base and J by 7 bases. The CDR3 sequence: CSARGGGRAGNEQFF. The CDR3 nucleotides are TGCAGTGCTAGAGGGGGCGGGAGGGCCGGGAATGAGCAGTTCTTC.

This clonotype turned up a few times. The rearrangement joins TRBV20-1 to TRBJ2-7, with 9 nucleotides matching TRBD1. V gave up 1 base and J gave up 4 bases; unmatched junction bases: 8. The V gene's germline CDR1 is DFQATT and CDR2 SNEGSKA (reference sequence). This CDR3 contains 15 residues. The DNA of the CDR3 is TGCAGTGCTAGAGGGGAGACAGGGGGGTCATACGAGCAGTACTTC. This encodes CSARGETGGSYEQYF.

This clonotype turned up a few times. The chain uses TRBV5-5 and TRBJ2-7, with TRBD2 identical over 8 bases. J was trimmed by 6 bases and V by 3 bases; bases with no gene match: 5. Germline loops: CDR1 SGHKS, CDR2 YYEKEE (reference sequence). This CDR3 region has 13 residues. The CDR3 bases are TGTGCCAGCAGCTCCTTGACTAGCGTCGAGCAGTACTTC. Its protein product is CASSSLTSVEQYF.

This chain joins TRBV20-1 and TRBJ2-5; 7 positions agree with TRBD2. V shed 2 bases and J 4 bases; nucleotides not matched to a gene: 13. The CDR3 sequence is 16 residues long. In germline, CDR1 is DFQATT, CDR2 SNEGSKA (reference sequence). In DNA, the CDR3 is TGCAGTGCTAGATCCACCCCCAGCGGGGTGGTAGAGACCCAGTACTTC. It yields the protein CSARSTPSGVVETQYF.

The rearrangement joins TRBV6-5 to TRBJ2-4; unclear D gene. Deletions cut 4 bases from V and 0 bases from J, with 13 bases between. Germline CDR1 reads MNHEY; CDR2 reads SVGAGI. This CDR3 region has 16 residues. CDR3 coding DNA: TGTGCCAGCAGTTCCCGACACTTACGAGCCAAAAACATTCAGTACTTC. It specifies CASSSRHLRAKNIQYF.

V usage is TRBV4-3 and J usage is TRBJ2-2; D is perhaps TRBD1 (6 bases). Trimming took 0 bases from V and 7 from J, leaving 12 bases between them. The length of the CDR3 is 15 residues. The germline V gene encodes CDR1 LGHNA and CDR2 YSLEER. The CDR3 is CASSQDRGLNGELFF. As DNA, the CDR3 is TGCGCCAGCAGCCAAGACAGGGGCTTGAACGGGGAGCTGTTTTTT.

This clonotype was seen ten or more times. Written as DNA, the CDR3 is TGTGCCAGCAGACGATCGGGCGGGAGCTTGTCAGATACGCAGTATTTT. Translated: CASRRSGGSLSDTQYF. The chain couples TRBV12-3 or TRBV12-4 to TRBJ2-3; 7 positions agree with TRBD2. The CDR3 has 16 amino acids. Unmatched junction bases numbered 13, after V lost 6 bases and J lost 4 bases.

This chain joins TRBV6-1 and TRBJ2-5; the D gene is possibly TRBD2 (5 bases). CDR3 length: 16 amino acids. V dropped 6 bases and J dropped 0 bases, with 17 bases sitting between them. Germline-derived CDR1 and CDR2 are MNHNS and SASEGT. CDR3 protein: CASRVHSGMNQETQYF. CDR3 sequence (DNA): TGTGCCAGCAGAGTCCATTCGGGGATGAACCAAGAGACCCAGTACTTC.

This clonotype was seen more than once but under ten times. The CDR3 sequence is CASSYSPSTGGYEQYF. CDR3 DNA: TGTGCCAGCAGTTACTCGCCTTCGACAGGGGGCTACGAGCAGTACTTC. The V and J genes are TRBV6-5 and TRBJ2-7; 9 bases map to TRBD1. Germline V gene data show CDR1 as MNHEY and CDR2 as SVGAGI. This CDR3 region has 16 residues. J lost 3 bases, V lost 0 bases, and 6 bases had no gene match.

This clonotype was seen at least ten times. The gene calls are TRBV5-4 and TRBJ2-7; TRBD1 might be the D (6 bases). Deletions cut 4 bases from V and 1 base from J, with 12 bases between. In germline, CDR1 is SGHNT, CDR2 YYREEE (reference sequence). This CDR3 is built from 14 residues. CDR3 sequence: CASSAQGPSYEQYF. The CDR3 nucleotides read TGTGCCAGCAGCGCACAGGGCCCGTCCTACGAGCAGTACTTC.

CDR3 residues: CASSQDRGVGHFF. CDR3 DNA: TGCGCCAGCAGCCAAGATCGGGGGGTGGGTCATTTCTTC. The chain employs TRBV4-3 and TRBJ2-1; TRBD2 agrees at 7 bases. The junction had 9 bases not matched to a gene; V was cut back by 0 bases and J by 16 bases. The CDR3 is 13 amino acids. CDR1 LGHNA and CDR2 YSLEER come from the germline V gene.

CDR3 coding DNA: TGTGCCAGCAGCCAAAGGGCAACCAGCGGGTACAATGAGCAGTTCTTC. Its translation is CASSQRATSGYNEQFF. The rearrangement uses TRBV3-1 and TRBJ2-1; D is possibly TRBD2 (6 bases). The CDR3 totals 16 residues. Germline CDR1 and CDR2: LGHDT and YNNKEL (reference sequence). V lost 2 bases to trimming and J lost 4 bases, with 15 bases between them.

This clonotype was observed a few times. This chain connects TRBV28 to TRBJ1-4, with D tentatively TRBD1 (5 bases). CDR3 length equals 16 residues. CDR1 is MDHEN, CDR2 SYDVKM, per germline. V was cut by 4 bases and J by 6 bases, with 18 bases left in between. CDR3 DNA: TGTGCCAGCAGTTCCCCCGGAGGGACGGGAGATGAAAAACTGTTTTTT. It codes for CASSSPGGTGDEKLFF.

The gene calls are TRBV28 and TRBJ2-6; D may correspond to TRBD1 or TRBD2 (5 bases each). V was pared by 5 bases and J by 1 base, with 18 bases between. Germline-derived CDR1 and CDR2 are MDHEN and SYDVKM. The CDR3 contains 18 residues. The CDR3 is CASSRFGTWGSGANVLTF. The CDR3 DNA reads TGTGCCAGCAGTCGATTTGGGACGTGGGGGTCTGGGGCCAACGTCCTGACTTTC. Filled out from reference TRBV28 and TRBJ2-6, the complete variable domain reads DVKVTQSSRYLVKRTGEKVFLECVQDMDHENMFWYRQDPGLGLRLIYFSYDVKMKEKGDIPEGYSVSREKKERFSLILESASTNQTSMYLCASSRFGTWGSGANVLTFGAGSRLTVL.

This clonotype was observed a few times. The chain couples TRBV7-8 to TRBJ2-7; TRBD2 agrees at 10 bases. This CDR3 is 15 amino acids long. V lost 5 bases to trimming and J lost 3 bases; unmatched junction nucleotides: 7. Germline CDR1 and CDR2: SGHVS and FQNEAQ. The CDR3 coding sequence is TGTGCCAGCAGCCCCGGACTAGCGGCCCTCTACGAGCAGTACTTC. Protein sequence: CASSPGLAALYEQYF.

The rearrangement joins TRBV7-3 to TRBJ2-1; D gene ambiguous. CDR3 length: 14 residues. Per the germline V gene, CDR1 is SGHTA and CDR2 is FQGTGA. V was shortened by 1 base and J by 9 bases, with 13 bases between the two germline ends. CDR3 in DNA: TGTGCCAGCAGCTTAAGCCGGTGGGTTAGTGAGCAGTTCTTC. Translating it yields CASSLSRWVSEQFF.

This chain links TRBV15 with TRBJ2-2; 7 bases are shared with TRBD2. There are 15 residues in the CDR3. Germline V gene lookup returns CDR1 LNHNV and CDR2 YYDKDF (reference sequence). V lost 5 bases to trimming and J lost 9 bases; unmatched junction nucleotides: 12. CDR3 amino acids: CATSAHPRLARELFF. CDR3 nucleotide sequence: TGTGCCACCAGCGCGCACCCCCGACTAGCCCGGGAGCTGTTTTTT. The entire variable domain, with the rest obtained from reference TRBV15 and TRBJ2-2, is as follows: DAMVIQNPRYQVTQFGKPVTLSCSQTLNHNVMYWYQQKSSQAPKLLFHYYDKDFNNEADTPDNFQSRRPNTSFCFLDIRSPGLGDTAMYLCATSAHPRLARELFFGEGSRLTVL.

This clonotype was seen more than once but under ten times. The J gene is TRBJ2-1, the V gene TRBV12-3 or TRBV12-4, with D unresolved. This CDR3 is built from 12 residues. V dropped 3 bases and J dropped 5 bases, with 5 bases sitting between them. The CDR3 protein is CASSLAHNEQFF. The CDR3 region has the DNA TGTGCCAGCAGTTTGGCGCACAATGAGCAGTTCTTC.

The chain joins TRBV12-3 or TRBV12-4 to TRBJ2-4; D possibly corresponds to TRBD2 (5 bases). This CDR3 spans 12 amino acids. Trimming pared 3 bases from V and 8 bases from J, leaving 8 bases between. The CDR3 DNA follows: TGTGCCAGCAGTTTTCGGGGAGACATTCAGTACTTC. This gives the protein CASSFRGDIQYF.

This clonotype was observed at least ten times. The V call is TRBV12-3 or TRBV12-4, the J call TRBJ2-7; 7 positions agree with TRBD2. After removal of 4 bases from V and 2 bases from J, the junction contained 8 bases not matched to a gene. There are 15 residues in the CDR3. The CDR3 DNA sequence: TGTGCCAGCAGTTCCCCGGGAGGTGGGACCTACGAGCAGTACTTC. Amino acid sequence: CASSSPGGGTYEQYF.

In its sample, this clonotype was seen a few times. The chain has TRBV4-3 and TRBJ1-2; D gene unclear. Trimming cost V 0 bases and J 14 bases, with 13 bases left between them. This CDR3 has 12 residues. The germline CDR1 and CDR2 sequences are LGHNA and YSLEER. The CDR3 loop reads CASSQDSLPLTF. CDR3 nucleotide sequence: TGCGCCAGCAGCCAAGATTCTCTCCCTCTTACCTTC.